Below, 23 T cell receptor beta chains from the same sample are listed, as sequenced in a study of T-cell reconstitution after alpha-beta-depleted transplantation in children. This sample's TCRbeta library carried unique molecular identifier barcodes. TCRdb reprocessed the PCR reads with MiXCR, giving one entry per CDR3 protein. The table includes 500,000 or so distinct CDR3 sequences, approximately 32% detected once. The sample here was PBMCs from the stem cell graft donor, taken from the stem cell graft. All receptors come from a human donor who donated a stem cell graft to a child with aplastic anemia.

The V gene is TRBV7-9, the J gene TRBJ2-7; 9 bases fit TRBD1. V was clipped by 5 bases and J by 10 bases; unmatched bases: 6. This CDR3 region has 12 residues. CDR1 is SEHNR and CDR2 is FQNEAQ in the germline V gene (reference sequence). Written as DNA, the CDR3 is TGTGCCAGCAGCCCGGACAGGGGAGGACAGTACGTC. This sequence encodes CASSPDRGGQYV.

The chain joins TRBV27 to TRBJ2-1; the match to TRBD2 covers 15 bases. The V gene end was trimmed by 6 bases and the J gene end by 4 bases; junction bases not matched to a gene: 7. The CDR3 has 17 residues. The germline V gene encodes CDR1 MNHEY and CDR2 SMNVEV (reference sequence). The CDR3 sequence: CASSLPGLAGGYNEQFF. In nucleotides, the CDR3 is TGTGCCAGCAGCCTTCCGGGACTAGCGGGAGGTTACAATGAGCAGTTCTTC.

The chain combines TRBV2 with TRBJ2-5; TRBD1 matches at 7 bases. This CDR3 is built from 14 residues. The germline V gene has CDR1 SNHLY and CDR2 FYNNEI. V was pared by 7 bases and J by 7 bases, with 12 bases of the junction left unmatched. This chain's CDR3 is CASIGQAKRGTQYF. CDR3 DNA sequence: TGTGCCAGCATTGGACAGGCCAAACGGGGGACCCAGTACTTC.

This sequence joins TRBV19 and TRBJ1-2; no reliable D call. Trimming stripped 7 bases from V and 3 bases from J, with 9 bases between. The CDR3 runs to 12 residues. In germline, CDR1 is LNHDA, CDR2 SQIVND (reference sequence). The CDR3 DNA reads TGTGCCAGTATGGGCGGATACTATGGCTACACCTTC. Translation: CASMGGYYGYTF.

The gene calls are TRBV20-1 and TRBJ2-7; a possible D gene is TRBD1 (6 bases). Germline loops: CDR1 DFQATT, CDR2 SNEGSKA (reference sequence). Trimming cost V 5 bases and J 0 bases, with 14 bases left between them. CDR3 length equals 14 residues. The CDR3 sequence: CSAVDSATSYEQYF. CDR3 sequence (DNA): TGCAGTGCTGTGGACAGTGCGACCTCCTACGAGCAGTACTTC.

This chain joins TRBV27 and TRBJ1-1, with TRBD1 identical over 8 bases. V was pared by 6 bases and J by 3 bases, with 9 bases of the junction left unmatched. CDR3 length equals 15 residues. The germline V gene has CDR1 MNHEY and CDR2 SMNVEV (reference sequence). The CDR3 DNA reads TGTGCCAGCAGCGACCAGGGGGCTTTTGACACTGAAGCTTTCTTT. This gives the protein CASSDQGAFDTEAFF.

This clonotype was seen a handful of times. The rearrangement uses TRBV10-3 and TRBJ1-2; 7 bases are a match to TRBD1. The ends lost 8 bases at V and 4 bases at J; junction bases unmatched: 7. The V gene's germline CDR1 is ENHRY and CDR2 SYGVKD. The CDR3 spans 13 residues. The CDR3 spells CAIGQGGSYGYTF. As DNA, the CDR3 is TGTGCCATCGGCCAAGGGGGCAGCTATGGCTACACCTTC.

The chain is built from TRBV12-3 or TRBV12-4 and TRBJ2-2, with 7 bases lining up with TRBD1. The J segment lost 4 bases and the V segment lost 7 bases, leaving 9 bases of the junction unmatched. CDR3 length: 15 amino acids. CDR3 sequence: CASTHRQGTTGELFF. Here the CDR3 DNA reads TGTGCCAGCACCCATCGACAGGGTACCACCGGGGAGCTGTTTTTT.

A few counts support this clonotype. The rearrangement uses TRBV18 and TRBJ2-2; 7 positions match TRBD1. The germline gives CDR1 KGHSH, CDR2 LQKENI. This CDR3 region has 15 residues. V was pared by 1 base and J by 4 bases, with 3 bases of the junction left unmatched. The DNA of the CDR3 is TGTGCCAGCTCACCACAGACAGGGTTCACCGGGGAGCTGTTTTTT. This encodes CASSPQTGFTGELFF. The complete variable domain, with remaining parts taken from reference TRBV18 and TRBJ2-2, reads NAGVMQNPRHLVRRRGQEARLRCSPMKGHSHVYWYRQLPEEGLKFMVYLQKENIIDESGMPKERFSAEFPKEGPSILRIQQVVRGDSAAYFCASSPQTGFTGELFFGEGSRLTVL.

V gene TRBV6-2 or TRBV6-3 combines with J gene TRBJ2-1; the D gene could be TRBD1 or TRBD2 (5 bases each). Trimming removed 7 bases at V and 15 bases at J, with 19 bases between. The CDR3 extends over 12 amino acids. CDR1 MNHEY and CDR2 SVGEGT come from the germline V gene. The CDR3 loop reads CASNDGPGRPFF. In nucleotides, the CDR3 is TGTGCCAGCAACGATGGACCGGGGCGGCCGTTCTTC.

The V call is TRBV14, the J call TRBJ1-4, with D possibly matching TRBD1 (5 bases). The germline V gene has CDR1 SGHDN and CDR2 FVKESK. Trimming pared 6 bases from V and 0 bases from J, leaving 11 bases between. This CDR3 region has 15 residues. The CDR3 protein is CASRSGGTTNEKLFF. The CDR3 DNA is TGTGCCAGCAGGAGCGGGGGAACAACTAATGAAAAACTGTTTTTT.

In its sample, this clonotype was seen a few times. This rearrangement joins TRBV7-2 to TRBJ2-7; tentative D call: TRBD2 (6 bases). Trimming removed 0 bases from V and 2 bases from J, with 11 bases in between. CDR1 is SGHTA and CDR2 is FQGNSA in the germline V gene. The CDR3 has 15 amino acids. Here the CDR3 reads CASSLATGGTYEQYF. DNA for the CDR3: TGTGCCAGCAGCTTAGCGACTGGCGGGACCTACGAGCAGTACTTC.

There are a few counts of this clonotype. V and J are TRBV7-2 and TRBJ2-4; unclear D gene. The germline V and J ends were trimmed by 5 bases and 2 bases, with 19 bases remaining between them. Looked up from germline, CDR1 is SGHTA and CDR2 is FQGNSA. The CDR3 covers 17 residues. CDR3 sequence (DNA): TGTGCCAGCAGCCAACGACTGCTCACCCGGACCAAAAACATTCAGTACTTC. Its translation is CASSQRLLTRTKNIQYF.

This clonotype was counted a few times. The J gene is TRBJ1-6, the V gene TRBV5-6, with 11 bases that match TRBD1. Trimming removed 6 bases from V and 6 bases from J; junction bases left unmatched: 8. This CDR3 comprises 16 residues. Germline V gene lookup returns CDR1 SGHDT and CDR2 YYEEEE. DNA of the CDR3: TGTGCCAGCACCTGGGGGACAGGGGGGTCTAATTCACCCCTCCACTTT. Translation gives CASTWGTGGSNSPLHF.

This chain connects TRBV20-1 to TRBJ2-1; a possible D gene is TRBD2 (6 bases). V was cut by 0 bases and J by 3 bases, with 15 bases left in between. The CDR3 runs to 16 residues. Germline CDR1 reads DFQATT; CDR2 reads SNEGSKA (reference sequence). The CDR3 loop is CSARDLAGSYYNEQFF. The CDR3 DNA is TGCAGTGCTAGAGATCTGGCGGGATCCTACTACAATGAGCAGTTCTTC.

The chain has TRBV11-2 and TRBJ2-1; D is perhaps TRBD2 (5 bases). Germline V CDR1 and CDR2: SGHAT, FQNNGV. Trimming pared 1 base from V and 6 bases from J, leaving 28 bases between. The CDR3 is 20 amino acids. CDR3 protein: CASSLGLMRWETINVNEQFF. In DNA form, the CDR3 reads TGTGCCAGCAGCTTAGGTCTTATGAGGTGGGAGACTATAAATGTCAATGAGCAGTTCTTC. The variable domain in full, completed from reference TRBV11-2 and TRBJ2-1, reads EAGVAQSPRYKIIEKRQSVAFWCNPISGHATLYWYQQILGQGPKLLIQFQNNGVVDDSQLPKDRFSAERLKGVDSTLKIQPAKLEDSAVYLCASSLGLMRWETINVNEQFFGPGTRLTVL.

The chain links TRBV7-2 to TRBJ2-2; D not resolved. This CDR3 has 16 residues. In germline, CDR1 is SGHTA, CDR2 FQGNSA. Trimming pared 2 bases from V and 0 bases from J, leaving 10 bases between. In DNA form, the CDR3 reads TGTGCCAGCAGCTTAAATCCACCAACGAACACCGGGGAGCTGTTTTTT. It codes for CASSLNPPTNTGELFF.

The chain combines TRBV5-1 with TRBJ2-7; no clear D gene. The germline V and J ends were trimmed by 0 bases and 6 bases, with 7 bases remaining between them. The CDR3 contains 12 residues. CDR1 is SGHRS and CDR2 is YFSETQ in the germline V gene. CDR3 protein: CASSLEGGEQYV. CDR3 DNA sequence: TGCGCCAGCAGCTTGGAGGGTGGCGAGCAGTACGTC.

There are a few counts of this clonotype. The rearrangement uses TRBV11-2 and TRBJ2-3; the match to TRBD1 covers 12 bases. Unmatched junction bases numbered 6, after V lost 5 bases and J lost 0 bases. This CDR3 has 17 residues. Germline CDR1 reads SGHAT; CDR2 reads FQNNGV. CDR3 region: CASSPSGTGGSTDTQYF. The DNA for the CDR3 is TGTGCCAGCAGCCCGTCTGGGACAGGGGGCAGCACAGATACGCAGTATTTT.

The chain carries TRBV7-9 and TRBJ2-1; D not certain. Germline V lookup: CDR1 SEHNR, CDR2 FQNEAQ (reference sequence). The CDR3 loop spans 14 amino acids. Trimming took off 3 bases at V and 5 bases at J, with 11 bases between the two ends. CDR3 DNA: TGTGCCAGCAGCTTCGCTGATCAGAACAATGAGCAGTTCTTC. It codes for CASSFADQNNEQFF.

The chain couples TRBV7-9 to TRBJ2-1; TRBD2 is a possible D gene (6 bases). CDR1 is SEHNR and CDR2 is FQNEAQ in the germline V gene (reference sequence). The germline V and J ends were trimmed by 3 bases and 4 bases, with 13 bases remaining between them. CDR3 size: 15 residues. CDR3 protein: CASSLGGHPYNEQFF. DNA for the CDR3: TGTGCCAGCAGCTTGGGGGGTCACCCGTACAATGAGCAGTTCTTC.

The chain combines TRBV30 with TRBJ1-2; no firm D call. Trimming pared 5 bases from V and 6 bases from J, leaving 10 bases between. The CDR3 is made up of 11 amino acids. Germline assignment: CDR1 GTSNPN and CDR2 SVGIG (reference sequence). CDR3 sequence reads: CAWPGANGYTF. CDR3 nucleotide sequence: TGTGCCTGGCCGGGCGCGAATGGCTACACCTTC.

Only a few counts were recorded for this clonotype. V and J are TRBV6-1 and TRBJ2-3; maybe TRBD2 (6 bases). Germline V CDR1 and CDR2: MNHNS, SASEGT. The CDR3 is 15 amino acids. Trimming shortened V by 10 bases and J by 2 bases, and 19 bases separated the two germline ends. The CDR3 reads CATLRGSGPTDTQYF. CDR3 DNA sequence: TGTGCCACCCTACGGGGTAGCGGACCCACAGATACGCAGTATTTT.